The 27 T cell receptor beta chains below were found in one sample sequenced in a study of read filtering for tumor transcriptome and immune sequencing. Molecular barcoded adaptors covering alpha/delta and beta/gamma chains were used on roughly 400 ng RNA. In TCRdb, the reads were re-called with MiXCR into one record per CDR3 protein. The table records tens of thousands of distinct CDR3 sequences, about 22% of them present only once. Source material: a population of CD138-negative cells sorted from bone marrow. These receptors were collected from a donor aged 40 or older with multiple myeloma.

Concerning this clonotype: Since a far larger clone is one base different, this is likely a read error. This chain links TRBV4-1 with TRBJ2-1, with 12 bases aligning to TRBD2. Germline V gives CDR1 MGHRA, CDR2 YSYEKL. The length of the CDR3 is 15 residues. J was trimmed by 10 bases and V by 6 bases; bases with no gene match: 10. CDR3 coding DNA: TGCGCCAGCAGTGACGGACTAGCGGGACTCTACGAGCAGTTCTTC. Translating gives CASSDGLAGLYEQFF.

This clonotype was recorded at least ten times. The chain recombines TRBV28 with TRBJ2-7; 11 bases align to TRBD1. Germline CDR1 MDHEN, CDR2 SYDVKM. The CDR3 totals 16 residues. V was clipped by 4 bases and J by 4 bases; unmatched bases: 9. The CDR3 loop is CASSSDRGRPNYEQYF. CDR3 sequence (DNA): TGTGCCAGCAGTTCGGACAGGGGGCGTCCGAATTACGAGCAGTACTTC.

CDR3 sequence: CASSYYKTYEQYF. The DNA for the CDR3 is TGTGCCAGCAGTTACTACAAAACCTACGAGCAGTACTTC. The chain combines TRBV6-5 with TRBJ2-7; no reliable D call. This CDR3 contains 13 residues. Trimming removed 1 base at V and 2 bases at J, with 6 bases between. Germline CDR1 is MNHEY and CDR2 is SVGAGI.

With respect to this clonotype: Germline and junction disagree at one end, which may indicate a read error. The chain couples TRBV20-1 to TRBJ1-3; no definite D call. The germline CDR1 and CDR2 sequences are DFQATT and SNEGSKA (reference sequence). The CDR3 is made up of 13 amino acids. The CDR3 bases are TGCAGTGCTAGAGACAGTCCTGGAAACCCCATATATTTT. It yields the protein CSARDSPGNPIYF.

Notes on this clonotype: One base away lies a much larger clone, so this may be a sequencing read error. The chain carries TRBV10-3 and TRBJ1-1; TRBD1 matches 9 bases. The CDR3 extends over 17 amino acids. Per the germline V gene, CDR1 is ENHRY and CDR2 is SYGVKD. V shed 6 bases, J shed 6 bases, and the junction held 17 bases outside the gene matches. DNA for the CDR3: TGTGCCATCAGGACCTTCTTCAGGGACAGGGCTTTCGCTGAAGCTTTCTTT. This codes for CAIRTFFRDRAFAEAFF.

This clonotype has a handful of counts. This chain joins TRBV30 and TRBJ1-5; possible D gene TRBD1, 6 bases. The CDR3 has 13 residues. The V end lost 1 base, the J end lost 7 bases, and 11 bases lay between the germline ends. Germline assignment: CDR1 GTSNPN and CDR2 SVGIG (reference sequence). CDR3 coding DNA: TGTGCCTGGAGTGCAGGGGCGGGACAGCCCCAGCATTTT. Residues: CAWSAGAGQPQHF.

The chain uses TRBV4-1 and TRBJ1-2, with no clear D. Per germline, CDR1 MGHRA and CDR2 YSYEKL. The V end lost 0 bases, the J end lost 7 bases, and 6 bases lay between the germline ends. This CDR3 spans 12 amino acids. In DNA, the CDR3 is TGCGCCAGCAGCCAAGATTTTCGTGGCTACACCTTC. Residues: CASSQDFRGYTF.

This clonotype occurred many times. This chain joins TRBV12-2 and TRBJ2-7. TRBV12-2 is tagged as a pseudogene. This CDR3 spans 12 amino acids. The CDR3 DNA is TGTGCAAGTCGCTTAGAAGGTTACGAGCAGTACTTC. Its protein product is CASRLEGYEQYF.

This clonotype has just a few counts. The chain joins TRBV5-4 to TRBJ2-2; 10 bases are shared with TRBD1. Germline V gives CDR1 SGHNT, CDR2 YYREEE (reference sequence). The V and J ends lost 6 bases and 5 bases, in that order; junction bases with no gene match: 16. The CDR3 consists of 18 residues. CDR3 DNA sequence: TGTGCCAGCACCGAACTCCCTGGGGGACAGGGGAGGACCGGGGAGCTGTTTTTT. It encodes CASTELPGGQGRTGELFF.

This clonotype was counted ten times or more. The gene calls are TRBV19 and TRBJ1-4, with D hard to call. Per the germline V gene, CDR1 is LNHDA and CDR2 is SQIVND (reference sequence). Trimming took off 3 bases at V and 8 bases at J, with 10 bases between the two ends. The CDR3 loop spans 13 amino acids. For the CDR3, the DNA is TGTGCCAGTAGTATCGGATGGAAGGAAAAACTGTTTTTT. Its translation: CASSIGWKEKLFF.

CDR3 amino acids: CASSQVETNTDTQYF. The CDR3 DNA is TGCGCCAGCAGCCAAGTCGAGACTAACACAGATACGCAGTATTTT. The chain employs TRBV4-1 and TRBJ2-3; a weak D match, TRBD2 (5 bases). Germline lookup yields CDR1 MGHRA and CDR2 YSYEKL. V was shortened by 1 base and J by 2 bases, with 10 bases between the two germline ends. The CDR3 spans 15 residues.

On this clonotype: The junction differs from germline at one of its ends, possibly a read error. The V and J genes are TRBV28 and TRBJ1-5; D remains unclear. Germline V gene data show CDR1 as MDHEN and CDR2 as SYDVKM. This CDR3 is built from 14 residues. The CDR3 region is CASSLPSSKQPQHF. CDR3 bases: TGTGCCAGCAGCCTCCCCAGTAGCAAACAGCCCCAGCATTTT.

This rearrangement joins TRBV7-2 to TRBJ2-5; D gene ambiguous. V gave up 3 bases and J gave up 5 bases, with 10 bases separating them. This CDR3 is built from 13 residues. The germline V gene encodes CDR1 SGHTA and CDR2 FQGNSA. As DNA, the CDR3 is TGTGCCAGCAGCTTTTCCGGCGTGGAGACCCAGTACTTC. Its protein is CASSFSGVETQYF.

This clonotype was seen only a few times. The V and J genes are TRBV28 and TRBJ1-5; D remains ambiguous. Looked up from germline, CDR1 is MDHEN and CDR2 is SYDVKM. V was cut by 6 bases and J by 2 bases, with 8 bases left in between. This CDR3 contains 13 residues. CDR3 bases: TGTGCCAGCAGCTCAGTGGGCAATCAGCCCCAGCATTTT. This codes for CASSSVGNQPQHF. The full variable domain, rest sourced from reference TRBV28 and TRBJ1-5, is DVKVTQSSRYLVKRTGEKVFLECVQDMDHENMFWYRQDPGLGLRLIYFSYDVKMKEKGDIPEGYSVSREKKERFSLILESASTNQTSMYLCASSSVGNQPQHFGDGTRLSIL.

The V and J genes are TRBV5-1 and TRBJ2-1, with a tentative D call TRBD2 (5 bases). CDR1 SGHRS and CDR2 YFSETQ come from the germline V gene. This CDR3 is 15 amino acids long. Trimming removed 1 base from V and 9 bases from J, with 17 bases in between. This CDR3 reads CASSLSSKGAVEQFF. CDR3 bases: TGCGCCAGCAGCTTGTCTAGCAAGGGTGCTGTTGAGCAGTTCTTC.

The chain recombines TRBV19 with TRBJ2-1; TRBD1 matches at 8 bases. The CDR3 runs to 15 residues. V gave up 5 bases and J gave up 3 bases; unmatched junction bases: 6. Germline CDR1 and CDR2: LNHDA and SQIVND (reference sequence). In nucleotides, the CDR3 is TGTGCCAGTAGTTTATCAGGGGGCAGCTACAATGAGCAGTTCTTC. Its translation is CASSLSGGSYNEQFF.

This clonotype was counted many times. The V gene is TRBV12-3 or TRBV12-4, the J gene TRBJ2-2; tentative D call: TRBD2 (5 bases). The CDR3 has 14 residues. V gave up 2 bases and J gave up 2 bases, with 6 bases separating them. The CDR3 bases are TGTGCCAGCAGTTTAACGGGAAACACCGGGGAGCTGTTTTTT. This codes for CASSLTGNTGELFF.

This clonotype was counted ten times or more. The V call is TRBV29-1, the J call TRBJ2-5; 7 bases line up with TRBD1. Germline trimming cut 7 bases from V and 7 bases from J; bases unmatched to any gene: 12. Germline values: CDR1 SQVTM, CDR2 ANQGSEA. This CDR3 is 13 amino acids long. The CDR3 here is CSAQYWDSGTQYF. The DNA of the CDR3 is TGCAGCGCCCAGTATTGGGACAGTGGGACCCAGTACTTC.

CDR3 nucleotide sequence: TGTGCCATCAGTGATTTCTTAGCGGGGGAGACACAAGAGACCCAGTACTTC. As protein: CAISDFLAGETQETQYF. The rearrangement joins TRBV10-3 to TRBJ2-5; TRBD2 agrees at 9 bases. J lost 2 bases, V lost 3 bases, and 10 bases had no gene match. The CDR3 extends over 17 amino acids. Germline CDR1 and CDR2: ENHRY and SYGVKD.

In DNA form, the CDR3 reads TGTGCCAGCAGTCAGGGCCACGGCTACACCTTC. Its protein is CASSQGHGYTF. This chain joins TRBV6-2 or TRBV6-3 and TRBJ1-2; D might be TRBD1 (5 bases). This CDR3 comprises 11 residues. V was trimmed by 5 bases and J by 8 bases, leaving 9 bases between them. Germline CDR1 is MNHEY and CDR2 is SVGEGT.

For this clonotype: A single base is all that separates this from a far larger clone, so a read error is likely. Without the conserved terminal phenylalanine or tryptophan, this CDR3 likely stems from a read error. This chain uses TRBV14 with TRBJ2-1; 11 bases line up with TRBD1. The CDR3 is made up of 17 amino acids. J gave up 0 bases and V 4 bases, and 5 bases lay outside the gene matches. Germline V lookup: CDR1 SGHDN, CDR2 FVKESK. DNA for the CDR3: TGTGCCAGCAGCCTACGGGACAGGGGGACCTCCTACAATGAGCAGTTCCTC. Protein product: CASSLRDRGTSYNEQFL.

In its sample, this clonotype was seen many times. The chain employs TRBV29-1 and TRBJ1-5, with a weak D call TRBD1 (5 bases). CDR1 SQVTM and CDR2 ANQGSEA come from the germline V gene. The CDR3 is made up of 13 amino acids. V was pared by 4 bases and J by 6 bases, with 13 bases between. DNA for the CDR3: TGCAGCGTTGGCCAGGGTGAAGGTCAGCCCCAGCATTTT. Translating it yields CSVGQGEGQPQHF.

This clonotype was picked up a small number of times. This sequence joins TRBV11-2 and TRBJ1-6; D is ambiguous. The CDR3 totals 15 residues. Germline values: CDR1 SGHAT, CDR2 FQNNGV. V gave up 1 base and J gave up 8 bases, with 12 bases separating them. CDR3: CASSLADGVYSPLHF. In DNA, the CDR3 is TGTGCCAGCAGCTTAGCCGACGGCGTCTATTCACCCCTCCACTTT. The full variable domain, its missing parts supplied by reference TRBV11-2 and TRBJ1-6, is EAGVAQSPRYKIIEKRQSVAFWCNPISGHATLYWYQQILGQGPKLLIQFQNNGVVDDSQLPKDRFSAERLKGVDSTLKIQPAKLEDSAVYLCASSLADGVYSPLHFGNGTRLTVT.

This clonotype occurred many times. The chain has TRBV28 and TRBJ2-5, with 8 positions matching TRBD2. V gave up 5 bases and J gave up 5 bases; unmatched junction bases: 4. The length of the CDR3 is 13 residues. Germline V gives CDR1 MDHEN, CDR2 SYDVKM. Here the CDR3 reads CASSLPGGETQYF. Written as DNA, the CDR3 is TGTGCCAGCAGTCTCCCGGGAGGGGAGACCCAGTACTTC.

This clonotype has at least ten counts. The CDR3 loop is CASSQVPGPSSPLHF. The CDR3 region has the DNA TGCGCCAGCAGCCAAGTCCCAGGGCCGAGTTCACCCCTCCACTTT. The chain combines TRBV4-1 with TRBJ1-6, with a tentative D call TRBD1 (5 bases). This CDR3 has 15 amino acids. Germline V gene data show CDR1 as MGHRA and CDR2 as YSYEKL. The V gene lost 1 base and the J gene lost 9 bases, with 13 bases spanning the gap.

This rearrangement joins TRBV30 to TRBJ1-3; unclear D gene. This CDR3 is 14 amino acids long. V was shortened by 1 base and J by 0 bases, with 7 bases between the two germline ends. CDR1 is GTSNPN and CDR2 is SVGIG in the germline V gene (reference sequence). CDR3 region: CAWSGGGSGNTIYF. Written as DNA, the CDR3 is TGTGCCTGGAGTGGGGGAGGCTCTGGAAACACCATATATTTT. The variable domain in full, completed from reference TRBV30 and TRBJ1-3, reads SQTIHQWPATLVQPVGSPLSLECTVEGTSNPNLYWYRQAAGRGLQLLFYSVGIGQISSEVPQNLSASRPQDRQFILSSKKLLLSDSGFYLCAWSGGGSGNTIYFGEGSWLTVV.

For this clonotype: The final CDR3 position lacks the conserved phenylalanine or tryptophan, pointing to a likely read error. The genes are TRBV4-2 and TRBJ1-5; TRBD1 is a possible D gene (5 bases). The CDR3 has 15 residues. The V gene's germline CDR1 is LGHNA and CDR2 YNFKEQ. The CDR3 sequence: CAGSPKGGAVEPQHS. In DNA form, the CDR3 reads TGTGCCGGCAGCCCCAAAGGAGGGGCTGTTGAGCCCCAGCATTCT.